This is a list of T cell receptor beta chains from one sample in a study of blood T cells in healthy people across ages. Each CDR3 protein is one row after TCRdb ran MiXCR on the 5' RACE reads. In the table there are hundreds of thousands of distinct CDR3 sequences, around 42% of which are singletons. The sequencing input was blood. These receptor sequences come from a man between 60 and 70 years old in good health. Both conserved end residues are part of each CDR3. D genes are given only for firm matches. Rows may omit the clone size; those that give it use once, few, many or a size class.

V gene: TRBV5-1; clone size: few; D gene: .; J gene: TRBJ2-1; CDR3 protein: CASSLESAYNEQFF; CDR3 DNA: TGCGCCAGCAGCTTGGAGTCTGCATACAATGAGCAGTTCTTC
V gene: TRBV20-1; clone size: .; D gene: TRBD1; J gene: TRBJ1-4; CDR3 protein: CSARPSGTGVEKLFF; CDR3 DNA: TGCAGTGCTAGACCCTCCGGGACAGGGGTCGAAAAACTGTTTTTT
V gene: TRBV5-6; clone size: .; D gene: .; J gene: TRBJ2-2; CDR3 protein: CASSLGQIGELFF; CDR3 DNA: TGTGCCAGCAGCTTGGGACAGATCGGGGAGCTGTTTTTT
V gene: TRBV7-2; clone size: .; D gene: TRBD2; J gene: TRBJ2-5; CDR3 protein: CASSLVPGLAGAETQYF; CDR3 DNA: TGTGCCAGCAGCTTAGTTCCGGGACTAGCGGGGGCGGAGACCCAGTACTTC
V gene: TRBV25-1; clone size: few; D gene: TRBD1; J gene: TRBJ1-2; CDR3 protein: CASSGQGAYGYTF; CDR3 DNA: TGTGCCAGCAGTGGCCAGGGGGCATATGGCTACACCTTC
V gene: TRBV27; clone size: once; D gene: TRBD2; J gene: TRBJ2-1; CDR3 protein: CASSPGGLTSYNEQFF; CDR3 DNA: TGTGCCAGCAGTCCGGGGGGACTAACCTCCTACAATGAGCAGTTCTTC
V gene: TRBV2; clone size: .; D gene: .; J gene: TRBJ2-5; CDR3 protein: CASYRQVGKETQYF; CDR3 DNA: TGTGCCAGCTATCGGCAGGTCGGAAAAGAGACCCAGTACTTC
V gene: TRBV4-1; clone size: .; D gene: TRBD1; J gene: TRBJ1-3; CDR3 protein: CASSQPPGPGGNTVYF; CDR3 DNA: TGCGCCAGCAGCCAACCACCGGGACCAGGGGGAAACACCGTATATTTT
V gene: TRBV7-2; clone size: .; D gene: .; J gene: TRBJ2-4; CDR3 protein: CASSTGEAKDIQYF; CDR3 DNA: TGTGCCAGCAGCACCGGGGAGGCCAAAGACATTCAGTACTTC
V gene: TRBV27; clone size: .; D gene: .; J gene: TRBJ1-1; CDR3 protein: CASSQPRGGSVNTEAFF; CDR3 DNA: TGTGCCAGCAGCCAGCCAAGGGGGGGGTCGGTGAACACTGAAGCTTTCTTT
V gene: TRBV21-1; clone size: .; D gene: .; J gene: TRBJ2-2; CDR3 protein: CASSNRTGTASVPGELFF; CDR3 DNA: TGTGCCAGCAGCAATCGAACCGGGACAGCGTCGGTTCCCGGGGAGCTGTTTTTT
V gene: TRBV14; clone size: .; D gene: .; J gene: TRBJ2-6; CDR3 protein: CASSQDFLAGANVLTF; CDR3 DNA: TGTGCCAGCAGCCAAGATTTCCTGGCTGGGGCCAACGTCCTGACTTTC
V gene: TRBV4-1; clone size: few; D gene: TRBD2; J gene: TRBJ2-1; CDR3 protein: CASSQDLAGGSYNEQFF; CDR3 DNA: TGCGCCAGCAGCCAAGATCTGGCGGGGGGCTCCTACAATGAGCAGTTCTTC
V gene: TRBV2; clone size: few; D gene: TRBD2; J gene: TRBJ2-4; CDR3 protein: CASSVLAGLAKNIQYF; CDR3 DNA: TGTGCCAGCAGTGTGCTAGCGGGGCTAGCCAAAAACATTCAGTACTTC
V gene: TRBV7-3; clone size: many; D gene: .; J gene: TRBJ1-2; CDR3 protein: CASSLMSRSGYTF; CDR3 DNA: TGTGCCAGCAGCTTAATGTCCCGATCCGGCTACACCTTC
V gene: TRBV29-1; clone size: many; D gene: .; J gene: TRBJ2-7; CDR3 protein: CSVYENYEQYF; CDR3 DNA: TGCAGCGTTTATGAGAACTACGAGCAGTACTTC
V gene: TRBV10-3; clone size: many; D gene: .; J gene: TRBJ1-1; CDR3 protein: CAISDRTARGAEAFF; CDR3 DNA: TGTGCCATCAGTGACAGGACGGCTAGGGGTGCTGAAGCTTTCTTT
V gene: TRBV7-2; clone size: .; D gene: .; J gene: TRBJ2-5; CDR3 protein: CASSLGGGGLQETQYF; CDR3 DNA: TGTGCCAGCAGCTTGGGAGGGGGCGGATTACAAGAGACCCAGTACTTC
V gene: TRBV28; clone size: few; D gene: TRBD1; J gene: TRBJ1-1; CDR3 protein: CASSQGGAMNTEAFF; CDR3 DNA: TGTGCCAGCAGCCAGGGGGGGGCAATGAACACCGAAGCTTTCTTT
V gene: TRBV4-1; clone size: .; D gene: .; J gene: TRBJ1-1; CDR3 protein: CASSQDTGIEAFF; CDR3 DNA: TGCGCCAGCAGCCAAGATACCGGGATCGAAGCTTTCTTT
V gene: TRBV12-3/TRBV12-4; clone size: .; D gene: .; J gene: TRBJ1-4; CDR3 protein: CASSLAGDNEKLFF; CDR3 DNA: TGTGCCAGCAGTTTAGCGGGAGATAATGAAAAACTGTTTTTT
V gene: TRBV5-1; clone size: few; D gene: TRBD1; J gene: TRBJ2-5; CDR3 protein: CASSLKPETGKWETQYF; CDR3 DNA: TGCGCCAGCAGCTTGAAACCCGAGACAGGGAAGTGGGAGACCCAGTACTTC
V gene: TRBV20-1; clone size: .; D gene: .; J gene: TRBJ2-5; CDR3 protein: CSARKGGWETQYF; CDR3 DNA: TGCAGTGCTAGGAAGGGAGGCTGGGAGACCCAGTACTTC
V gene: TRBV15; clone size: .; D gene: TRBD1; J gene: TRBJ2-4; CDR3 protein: CATSRDGTGRMSAKNIQYF; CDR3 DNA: TGTGCCACCAGCAGAGACGGGACAGGGAGAATGTCGGCCAAAAACATTCAGTACTTC
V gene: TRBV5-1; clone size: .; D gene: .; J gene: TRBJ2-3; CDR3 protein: CASSLWGALSDTQYF; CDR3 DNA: TGCGCCAGCAGCTTGTGGGGGGCCTTATCAGATACGCAGTATTTT
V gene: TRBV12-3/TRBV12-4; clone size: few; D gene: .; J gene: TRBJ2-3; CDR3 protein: CASRAGGGLHLTDTQYF; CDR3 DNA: TGTGCCAGCAGGGCGGGTGGGGGGCTTCACCTCACAGATACGCAGTATTTT
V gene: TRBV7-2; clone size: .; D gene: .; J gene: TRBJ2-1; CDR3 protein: CASSPWGGDNEQFF; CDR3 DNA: TGCGCCAGCAGCCCATGGGGGGGCGACAATGAGCAGTTCTTC
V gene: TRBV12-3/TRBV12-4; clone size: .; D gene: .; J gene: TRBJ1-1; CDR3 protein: CASSRSQLNTEAFF; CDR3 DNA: TGTGCCAGCAGTCGCTCGCAACTTAACACTGAAGCTTTCTTT
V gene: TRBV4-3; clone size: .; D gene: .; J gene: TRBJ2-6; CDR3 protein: CASSHGTASGANVLTF; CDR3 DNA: TGCGCCAGCAGCCACGGAACAGCCTCTGGGGCCAACGTCCTGACTTTC
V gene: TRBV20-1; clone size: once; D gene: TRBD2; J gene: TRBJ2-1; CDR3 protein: CSATGLAGGFYNEQFF; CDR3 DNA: TGCAGTGCTACGGGACTGGCGGGGGGGTTCTACAATGAGCAGTTCTTC
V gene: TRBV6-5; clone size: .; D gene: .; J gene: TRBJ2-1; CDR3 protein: CASRKVDRVEQFF; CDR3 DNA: TGTGCCAGCAGAAAGGTGGATAGGGTTGAGCAGTTCTTC
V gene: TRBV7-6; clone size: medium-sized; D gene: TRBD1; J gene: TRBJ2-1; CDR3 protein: CASSRDRSYNEQFF; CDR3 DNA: TGTGCCAGCAGCCGGGACAGGTCCTACAATGAGCAGTTCTTC
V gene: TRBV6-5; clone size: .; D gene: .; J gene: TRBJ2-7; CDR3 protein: CASSSWTGAYEQYF; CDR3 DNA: TGTGCCAGCAGTTCCTGGACGGGAGCCTACGAGCAGTACTTC
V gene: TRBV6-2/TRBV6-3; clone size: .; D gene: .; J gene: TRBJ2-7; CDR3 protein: CASSDRARHYEQYF; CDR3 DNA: TGTGCCAGCAGTGACCGGGCGAGACACTACGAGCAGTACTTC
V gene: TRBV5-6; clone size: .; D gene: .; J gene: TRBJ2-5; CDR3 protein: CASSPRTVYQETQYF; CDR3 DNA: TGTGCCAGCAGCCCCCGAACAGTGTACCAAGAGACCCAGTACTTC
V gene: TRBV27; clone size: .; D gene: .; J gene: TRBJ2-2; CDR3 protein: CVSRGLSIYGELFF; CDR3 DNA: TGTGTCAGCAGAGGACTCTCTATTTATGGGGAGCTGTTTTTT
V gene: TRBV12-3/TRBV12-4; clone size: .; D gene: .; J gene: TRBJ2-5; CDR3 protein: CASSPRGVPGTQYF; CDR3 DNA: TGTGCCAGCAGTCCCAGGGGTGTTCCGGGGACCCAGTACTTC
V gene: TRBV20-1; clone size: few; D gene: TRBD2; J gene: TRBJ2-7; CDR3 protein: CSAGTSDRFEQYF; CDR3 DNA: TGCAGTGCAGGGACTAGCGATCGGTTCGAGCAGTACTTC
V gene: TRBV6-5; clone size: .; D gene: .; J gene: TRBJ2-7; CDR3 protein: CASSRDTGTSYEQYF; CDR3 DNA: TGTGCCAGCAGCCGGGACACCGGCACATCCTACGAGCAGTACTTC
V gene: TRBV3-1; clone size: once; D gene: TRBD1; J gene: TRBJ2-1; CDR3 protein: CASSPRDRGPYNVQFF; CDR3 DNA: TGTGCCAGCAGCCCCCGGGACAGGGGCCCCTACAATGTGCAGTTCTTC
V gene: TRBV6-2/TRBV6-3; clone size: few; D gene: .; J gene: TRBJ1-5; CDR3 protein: CASHDTGHQPQHF; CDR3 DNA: TGTGCCAGCCACGACACAGGGCATCAGCCCCAGCATTTT
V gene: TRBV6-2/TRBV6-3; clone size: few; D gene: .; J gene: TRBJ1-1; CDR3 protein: CASRDTLNTEAFF; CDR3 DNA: TGTGCCAGCAGGGACACCTTGAACACTGAAGCTTTCTTT
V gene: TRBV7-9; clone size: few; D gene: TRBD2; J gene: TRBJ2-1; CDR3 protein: CASSAVAGVNEQFF; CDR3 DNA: TGTGCCAGCAGCGCGGTAGCGGGGGTGAATGAGCAGTTCTTC
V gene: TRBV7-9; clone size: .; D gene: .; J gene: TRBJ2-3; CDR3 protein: CASSRTAGQTSDTQYF; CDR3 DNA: TGTGCCAGCAGCCGCACGGCGGGACAGACCTCAGATACGCAGTATTTT
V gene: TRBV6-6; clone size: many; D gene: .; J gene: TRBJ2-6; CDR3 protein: CASSYAENTGANVLTF; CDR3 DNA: TGTGCCAGCAGTTACGCGGAGAATACTGGGGCCAACGTCCTGACTTTC
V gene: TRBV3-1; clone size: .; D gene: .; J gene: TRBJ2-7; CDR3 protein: CASSPDPTGPYEQYF; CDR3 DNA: TGTGCCAGCAGCCCTGACCCGACTGGCCCCTACGAGCAGTACTTC
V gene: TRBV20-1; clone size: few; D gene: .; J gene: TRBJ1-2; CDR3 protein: CSADLGGGYTF; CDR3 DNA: TGCAGTGCGGACCTCGGTGGAGGCTACACCTTC
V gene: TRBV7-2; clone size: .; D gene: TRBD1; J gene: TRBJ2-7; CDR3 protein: CASSLGGGQAYEQYF; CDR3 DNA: TGTGCCAGCAGCTTAGGGGGCGGACAGGCCTACGAGCAGTACTTC
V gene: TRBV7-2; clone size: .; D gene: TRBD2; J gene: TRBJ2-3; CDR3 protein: CASSPLAGITDTQYF; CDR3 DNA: TGTGCCAGCAGCCCACTAGCGGGTATCACAGATACGCAGTATTTT
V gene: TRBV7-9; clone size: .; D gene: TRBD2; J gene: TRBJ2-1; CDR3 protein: CASSPTAGGHYNEQFF; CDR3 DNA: TGTGCCAGCAGCCCCACAGCGGGGGGTCACTACAATGAGCAGTTCTTC
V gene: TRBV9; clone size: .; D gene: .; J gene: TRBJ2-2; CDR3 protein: CASGHTGELFF; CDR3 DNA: TGTGCCAGCGGACACACCGGGGAGCTGTTTTTT
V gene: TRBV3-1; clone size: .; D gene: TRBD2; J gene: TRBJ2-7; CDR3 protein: CASSYGRPTYEQYF; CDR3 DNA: TGTGCCAGCAGCTACGGGAGGCCCACCTACGAGCAGTACTTC
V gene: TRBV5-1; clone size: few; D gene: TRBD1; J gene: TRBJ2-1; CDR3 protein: CASSLWGQGPNEQFF; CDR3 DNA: TGCGCCAGCAGCTTGTGGGGACAGGGCCCCAATGAGCAGTTCTTC
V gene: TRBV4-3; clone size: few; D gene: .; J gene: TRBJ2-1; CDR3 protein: CASSQESVHNEQFF; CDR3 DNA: TGCGCCAGCAGCCAAGAATCTGTCCACAATGAGCAGTTCTTC